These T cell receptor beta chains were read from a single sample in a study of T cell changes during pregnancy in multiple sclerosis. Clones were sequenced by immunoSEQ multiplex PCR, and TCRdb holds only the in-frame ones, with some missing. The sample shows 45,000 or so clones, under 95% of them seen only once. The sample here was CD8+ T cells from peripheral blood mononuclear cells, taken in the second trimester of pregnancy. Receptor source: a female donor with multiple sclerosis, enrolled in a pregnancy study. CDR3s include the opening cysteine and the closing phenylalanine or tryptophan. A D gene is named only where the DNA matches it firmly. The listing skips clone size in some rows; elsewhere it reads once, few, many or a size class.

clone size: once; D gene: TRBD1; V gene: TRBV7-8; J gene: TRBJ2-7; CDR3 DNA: TGTGCCAGCAGCTTTGGTCGCGAGACAGGGGGTCCCTACGAGCAGTACTTC; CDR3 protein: CASSFGRETGGPYEQYF
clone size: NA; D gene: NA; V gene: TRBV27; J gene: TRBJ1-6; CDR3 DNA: TGTGCCAGTTATTCCCCACGACAGGAAAGGACCTATAATTCACCCCTCCACTTT; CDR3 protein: CASYSPRQERTYNSPLHF
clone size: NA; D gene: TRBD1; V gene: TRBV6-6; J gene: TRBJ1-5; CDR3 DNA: TGTGCCAGCAGTTCTGACAGGGGGGGGAATCAGCCCCAGCATTTT; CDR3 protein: CASSSDRGGNQPQHF
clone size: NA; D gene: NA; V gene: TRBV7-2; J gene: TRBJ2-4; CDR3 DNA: TGTGCCAGCAGCTTAGAGGGGGCGGAGGGGCCCCTAGCCAAAAACATTCAGTACTTC; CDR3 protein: CASSLEGAEGPLAKNIQYF
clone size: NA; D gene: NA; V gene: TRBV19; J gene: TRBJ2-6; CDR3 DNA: TGTGCCAGTAGTTCGGCCGCGACTTGGTCTGGGGCCAACGTCCTGACTTTC; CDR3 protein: CASSSAATWSGANVLTF
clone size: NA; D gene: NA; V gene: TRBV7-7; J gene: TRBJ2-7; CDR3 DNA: TGTGCCAGCAGCTTAGCAGCCTCATCGGAGCAGTACTTC; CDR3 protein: CASSLAASSEQYF
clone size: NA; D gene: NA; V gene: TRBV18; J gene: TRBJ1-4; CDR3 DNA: TGTGCCAGCTCCGGGAAGTATGATGAAAAACTGTTTTTT; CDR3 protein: CASSGKYDEKLFF
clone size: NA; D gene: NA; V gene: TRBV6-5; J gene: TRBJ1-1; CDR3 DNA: TGTGCCAGCAGTGAAAGCGCCGAGAGGACTGAAGCTTTCTTT; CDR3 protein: CASSESAERTEAFF
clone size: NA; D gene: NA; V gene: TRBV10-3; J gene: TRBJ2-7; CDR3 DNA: TGTGCCAGCCTCACCTCCGGGACTCAATCCTACGAGCAGTACTTC; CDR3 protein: CASLTSGTQSYEQYF
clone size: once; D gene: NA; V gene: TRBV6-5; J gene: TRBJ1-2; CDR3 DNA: TGTGCCAGCAGTTACTTTACTAACTATGGCTACACCTTC; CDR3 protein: CASSYFTNYGYTF
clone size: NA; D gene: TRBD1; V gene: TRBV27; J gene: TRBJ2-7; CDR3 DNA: TGTGCCAGCACTTACGGACAGGGGGCTTACGAGCAGTACTTC; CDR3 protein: CASTYGQGAYEQYF
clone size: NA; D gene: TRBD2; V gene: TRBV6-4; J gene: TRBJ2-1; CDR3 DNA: TGTGCCAGCAGTCTCCTAGCGGGATCTGGGAATGAGCAGTTCTTC; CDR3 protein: CASSLLAGSGNEQFF
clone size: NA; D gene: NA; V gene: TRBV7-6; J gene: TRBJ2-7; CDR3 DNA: TGTGCCAGCAGCTTAGGAGCGCTGTACGAGCAGTACTTC; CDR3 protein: CASSLGALYEQYF
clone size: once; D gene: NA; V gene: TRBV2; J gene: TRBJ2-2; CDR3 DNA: TGTGCCAGCATAGGTGTAAGTGGTGGGGGGGCCCCGAACACCGGGGAGCTGTTTTTT; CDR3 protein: CASIGVSGGGAPNTGELFF
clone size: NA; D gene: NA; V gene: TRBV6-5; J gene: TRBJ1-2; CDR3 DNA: TGTGCCAGCAGCCCCGGACAGATCTATGGCTACACCTTC; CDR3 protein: CASSPGQIYGYTF
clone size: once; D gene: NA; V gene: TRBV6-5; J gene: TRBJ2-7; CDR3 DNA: TGTGCCAGCAGCTTCCCGGACAGTCGGGAGCAGTACTTC; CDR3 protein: CASSFPDSREQYF
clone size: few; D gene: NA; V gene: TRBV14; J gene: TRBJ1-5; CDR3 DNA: TGTGCCAGCAGCCACAGGAATCAGCCCCAGCATTTT; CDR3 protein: CASSHRNQPQHF
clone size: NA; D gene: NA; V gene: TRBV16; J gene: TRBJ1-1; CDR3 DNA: TGTGCCAGCAGCCAATTGGCAGGGTTGAACACTGAAGCTTTCTTT; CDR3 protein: CASSQLAGLNTEAFF
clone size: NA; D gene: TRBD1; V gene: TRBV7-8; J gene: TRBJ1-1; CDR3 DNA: TGTGCCAGCAGCTCGCCACCGGGACAGGGGGCTCAAGCTTTCTTT; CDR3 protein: CASSSPPGQGAQAFF
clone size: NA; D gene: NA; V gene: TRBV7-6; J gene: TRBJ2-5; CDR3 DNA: TGTGCCAGCAGCTTAGAGTTGCGGTACCAAGAGACCCAGTACTTC; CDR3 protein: CASSLELRYQETQYF
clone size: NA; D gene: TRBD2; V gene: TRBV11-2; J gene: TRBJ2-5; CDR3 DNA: TGTGCCAGCAGCTCGGGGGGACTAGCGGGGTCGGAGACCCAGTACTTC; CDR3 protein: CASSSGGLAGSETQYF
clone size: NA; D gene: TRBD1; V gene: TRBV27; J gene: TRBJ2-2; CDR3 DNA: TGTGCCAGCAGTGGTCGACAGGGGGCCGGGGAGCTGTTTTTT; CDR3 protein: CASSGRQGAGELFF
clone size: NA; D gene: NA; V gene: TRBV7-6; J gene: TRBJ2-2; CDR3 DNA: TGTGCCAGCAGCTCCGCCGGGAGCGCGAACACCGGGGAGCTGTTTTTT; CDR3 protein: CASSSAGSANTGELFF
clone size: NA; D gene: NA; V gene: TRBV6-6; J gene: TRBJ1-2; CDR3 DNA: TGTGCCAGCAGACGAGCGCCGGACAGTTATGGCTACACCTTC; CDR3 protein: CASRRAPDSYGYTF
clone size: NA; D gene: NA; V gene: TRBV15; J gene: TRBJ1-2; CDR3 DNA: TGTGCCACCAGCATGGGTCGGGGGGGCGCCGGCTATGGCTACACCTTC; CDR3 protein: CATSMGRGGAGYGYTF
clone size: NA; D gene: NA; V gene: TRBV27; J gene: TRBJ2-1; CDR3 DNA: TGTGCCAGCAGTTTGTCGGTATCTAATGAGCAGTTCTTC; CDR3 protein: CASSLSVSNEQFF
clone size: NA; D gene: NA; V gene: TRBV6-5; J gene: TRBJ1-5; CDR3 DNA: TGTGCCAGCAGGCCCCAGTTCCATAGCAATCAGCCCCAGCATTTT; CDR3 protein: CASRPQFHSNQPQHF
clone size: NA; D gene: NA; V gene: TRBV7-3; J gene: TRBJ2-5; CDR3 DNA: TGTGCCAGCAGCCCCAGGGGGGTGGGACAAGAGACCCAGTACTTC; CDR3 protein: CASSPRGVGQETQYF
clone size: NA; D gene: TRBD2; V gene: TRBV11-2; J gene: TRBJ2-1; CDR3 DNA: TGTGCCAGCAGCTTACTTGCTAGCGGGACCAATGAGCAGTTCTTC; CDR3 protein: CASSLLASGTNEQFF
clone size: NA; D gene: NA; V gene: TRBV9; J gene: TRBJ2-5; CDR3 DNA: TGTGCCAGCAGCCCGGCGGGTGAGAACCAAGAGACCCAGTACTTC; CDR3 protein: CASSPAGENQETQYF
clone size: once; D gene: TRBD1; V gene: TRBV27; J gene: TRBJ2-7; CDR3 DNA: TGTGCCAGCAGTCCAGGACAGGCTTACGAGCAGTACTTC; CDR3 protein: CASSPGQAYEQYF
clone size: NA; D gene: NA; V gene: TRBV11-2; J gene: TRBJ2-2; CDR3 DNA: TGTGCCAGCAGCTTAGAATACTCCGGGGAGCTGTTTTTT; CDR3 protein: CASSLEYSGELFF
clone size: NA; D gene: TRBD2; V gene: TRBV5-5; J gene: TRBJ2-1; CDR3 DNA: TGTGCCAGCAGCTTTGGGCGGGGGGGGTACAATGAGCAGTTCTTC; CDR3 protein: CASSFGRGGYNEQFF
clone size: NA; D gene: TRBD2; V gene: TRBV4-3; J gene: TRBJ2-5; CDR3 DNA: TGCGCCAGCAGCAACGACGGGGGGGCCAGGGAGACCCAGTACTTC; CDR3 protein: CASSNDGGARETQYF
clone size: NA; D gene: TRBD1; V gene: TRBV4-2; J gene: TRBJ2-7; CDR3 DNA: TGTGCCAGCAGCCAAGATCCGGGACAGTGGGCGAAAGAGCAGTACTTC; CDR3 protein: CASSQDPGQWAKEQYF
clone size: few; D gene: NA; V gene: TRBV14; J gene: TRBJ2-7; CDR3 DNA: TGTGCCAGCAGCCATCTCGGGGTACTAGAGCAGTACTTC; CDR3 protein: CASSHLGVLEQYF
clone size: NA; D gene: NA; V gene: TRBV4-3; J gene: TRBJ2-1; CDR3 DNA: TGCGCCAGCAGCCAAGAGCTAATACCCTCCTACAATGAGCAGTTCTTC; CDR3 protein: CASSQELIPSYNEQFF
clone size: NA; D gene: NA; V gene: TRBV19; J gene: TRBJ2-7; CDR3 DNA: TGTGCCAGTAGTATGGGGGGTGCGGCCTACGAGCAGTACTTC; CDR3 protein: CASSMGGAAYEQYF
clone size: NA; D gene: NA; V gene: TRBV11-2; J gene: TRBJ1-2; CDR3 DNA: TGTGCCAGCAGCTCTCCTCGGGGTGGCGACTATGGCTACACCTTC; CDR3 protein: CASSSPRGGDYGYTF
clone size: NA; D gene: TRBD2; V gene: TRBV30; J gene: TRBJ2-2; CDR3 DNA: TGTGCCTGGGGGCCCCTAGCGGGGAACACCGGGGAGCTGTTTTTT; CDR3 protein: CAWGPLAGNTGELFF
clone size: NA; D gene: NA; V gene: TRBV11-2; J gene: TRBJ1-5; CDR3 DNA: TGTGCCAGCAGCTTAGGGGCGGGGCAGGATCAGCCCCAGCATTTT; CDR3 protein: CASSLGAGQDQPQHF
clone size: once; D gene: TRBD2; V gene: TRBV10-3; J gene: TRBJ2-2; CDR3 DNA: TGTGCCACGGGACTAGGGGGGACCGGGGAGCTGTTTTTT; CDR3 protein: CATGLGGTGELFF
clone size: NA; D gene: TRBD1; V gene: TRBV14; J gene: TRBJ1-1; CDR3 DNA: TGTGCCAGCAGCCCCCGGGACAGGGCATTTGAAGCTTTCTTT; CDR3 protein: CASSPRDRAFEAFF